The 5 T cell receptor beta chains given below trace back to one sample, sequenced in a study of shared clonotypes between healthy human individuals. Here immunoSEQ multiplex PCR was the method, and the copy in TCRdb shows in-frame clones only, minus some. The table records 550,000 to 850,000 clones, over 55% of them present only once. Sequences were obtained from memory CD4+ T cells sorted from blood. The subset was: CD45RA-negative fraction. These receptor sequences come from a woman aged 25 to 39 in good health.

The CDR3 spells CASSAARTFVSYEQYF. As DNA, the CDR3 is TGTGCCAGCAGTGCAGCCCGGACCTTCGTCTCCTACGAGCAGTACTTC. The chain couples TRBV2 to TRBJ2-7, with D unresolved. V lost 4 bases, J lost 0 bases, and 16 bases lay in between. The CDR3 has 16 amino acids. Germline CDR1 is SNHLY and CDR2 is FYNNEI.

V gene TRBV28 combines with J gene TRBJ1-2, with a tentative D call TRBD1 (5 bases). The CDR3 has 17 residues. Per the germline V gene, CDR1 is MDHEN and CDR2 is SYDVKM. The V gene lost 4 bases and the J gene lost 1 base, with 19 bases spanning the gap. The CDR3 is CASSSTILTVGNYGYTF. The CDR3 coding sequence is TGTGCCAGCAGTTCGACCATCCTGACAGTAGGTAACTATGGCTACACCTTC.

This sequence joins TRBV28 and TRBJ2-7, with 11 bases identical to TRBD1. The CDR3 loop spans 16 amino acids. With V trimmed by 3 bases and J by 3 bases, 7 bases remained unmatched. Looked up from germline, CDR1 is MDHEN and CDR2 is SYDVKM. In DNA form, the CDR3 reads TGTGCCAGCAGTTTTTCCGGGACAGGGGGTATCTACGAGCAGTACTTC. Translation: CASSFSGTGGIYEQYF.

The genes are TRBV14 and TRBJ2-7; D unresolved. Trimming stripped 4 bases from V and 1 base from J, with 11 bases between. CDR3 length: 14 residues. From germline, CDR1 is SGHDN and CDR2 FVKESK. The CDR3 is CASSPLVGSYEQYF. Written as DNA, the CDR3 is TGTGCCAGCAGCCCCCTAGTGGGATCCTACGAGCAGTACTTC.

Ten or more counts support this clone. This rearrangement joins TRBV19 to TRBJ1-5, with no clear D. V was cut by 3 bases and J by 7 bases, with 16 bases left in between. CDR3 length: 15 residues. CDR1 is LNHDA, CDR2 SQIVND, per germline (reference sequence). CDR3: CASSIGAEGRQPQHF. The CDR3 region has the DNA TGTGCCAGTAGTATTGGTGCCGAAGGGAGACAGCCCCAGCATTTT.